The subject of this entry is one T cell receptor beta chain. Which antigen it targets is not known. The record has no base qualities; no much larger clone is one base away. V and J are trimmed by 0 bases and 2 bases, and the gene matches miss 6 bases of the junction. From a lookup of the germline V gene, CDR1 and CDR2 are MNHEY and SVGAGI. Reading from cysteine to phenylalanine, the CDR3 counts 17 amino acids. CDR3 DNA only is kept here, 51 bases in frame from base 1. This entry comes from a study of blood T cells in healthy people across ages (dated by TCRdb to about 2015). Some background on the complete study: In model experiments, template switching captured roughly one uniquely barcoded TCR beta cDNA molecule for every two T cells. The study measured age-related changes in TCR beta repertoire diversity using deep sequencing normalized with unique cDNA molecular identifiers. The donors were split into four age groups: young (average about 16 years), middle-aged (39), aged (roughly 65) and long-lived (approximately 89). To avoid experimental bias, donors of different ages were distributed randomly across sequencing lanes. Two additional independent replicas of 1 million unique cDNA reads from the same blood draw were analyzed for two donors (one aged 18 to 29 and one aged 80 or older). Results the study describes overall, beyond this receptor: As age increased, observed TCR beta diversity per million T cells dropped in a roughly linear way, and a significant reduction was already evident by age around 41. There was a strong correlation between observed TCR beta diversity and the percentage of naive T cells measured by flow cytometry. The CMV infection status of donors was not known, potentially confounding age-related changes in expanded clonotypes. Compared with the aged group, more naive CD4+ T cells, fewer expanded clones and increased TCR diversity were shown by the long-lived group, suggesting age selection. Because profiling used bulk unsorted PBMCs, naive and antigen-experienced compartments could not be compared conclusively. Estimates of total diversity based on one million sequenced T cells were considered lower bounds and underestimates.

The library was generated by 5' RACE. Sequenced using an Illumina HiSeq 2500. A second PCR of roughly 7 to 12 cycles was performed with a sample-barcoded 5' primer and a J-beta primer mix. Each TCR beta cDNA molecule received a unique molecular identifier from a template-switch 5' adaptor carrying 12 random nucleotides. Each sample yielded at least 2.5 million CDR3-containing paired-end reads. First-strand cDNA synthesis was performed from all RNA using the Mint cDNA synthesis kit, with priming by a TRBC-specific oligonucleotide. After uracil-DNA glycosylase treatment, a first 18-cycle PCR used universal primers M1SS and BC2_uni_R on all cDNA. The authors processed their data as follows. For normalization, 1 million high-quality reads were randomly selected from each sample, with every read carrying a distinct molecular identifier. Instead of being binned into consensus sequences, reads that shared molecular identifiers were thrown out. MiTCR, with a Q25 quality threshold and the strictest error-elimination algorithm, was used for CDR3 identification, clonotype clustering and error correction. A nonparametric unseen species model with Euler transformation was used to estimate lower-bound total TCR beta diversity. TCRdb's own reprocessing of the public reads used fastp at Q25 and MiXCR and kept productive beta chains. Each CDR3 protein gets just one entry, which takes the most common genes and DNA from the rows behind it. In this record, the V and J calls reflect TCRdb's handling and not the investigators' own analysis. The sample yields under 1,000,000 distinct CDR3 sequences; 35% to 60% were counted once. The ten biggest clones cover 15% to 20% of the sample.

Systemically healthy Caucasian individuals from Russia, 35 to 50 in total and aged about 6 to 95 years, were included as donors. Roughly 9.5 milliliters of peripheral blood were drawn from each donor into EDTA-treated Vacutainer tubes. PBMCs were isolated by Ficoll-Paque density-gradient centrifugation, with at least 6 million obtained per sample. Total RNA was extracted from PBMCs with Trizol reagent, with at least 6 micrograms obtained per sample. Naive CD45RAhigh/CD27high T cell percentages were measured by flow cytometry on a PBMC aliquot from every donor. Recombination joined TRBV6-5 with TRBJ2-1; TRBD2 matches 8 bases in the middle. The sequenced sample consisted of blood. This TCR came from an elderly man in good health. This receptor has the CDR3 CASSYSLSGNAYNEQFF. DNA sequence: TGTGCCAGCAGTTACTCTCTTAGCGGGAACGCCTACAATGAGCAGTTCTTC.